Below are 15 T cell receptor beta chains sequenced from a single sample in a study of blood T cell repertoires in COVID-19. Generated by immunoSEQ multiplex PCR, the TCRdb table keeps only in-frame clones and is missing some. The sample has under 150,000 clones; 80% are singletons. Sequencing input: peripheral blood. The receptors stem from a woman in her forties or fifties with acute or convalescent COVID-19.

The J gene is TRBJ1-1, the V gene TRBV20-1; the match to TRBD1 covers 7 bases. Germline values: CDR1 DFQATT, CDR2 SNEGSKA (reference sequence). The CDR3 has 13 amino acids. V lost 4 bases, J lost 5 bases, and 7 bases stayed unmatched. The CDR3 region is CSAIDRVGTEAFF. The CDR3 coding sequence is TGCAGTGCTATTGACAGGGTTGGGACTGAAGCTTTCTTT.

This clone was observed a few times. V is TRBV9 and J is TRBJ1-2; D is uncertain. Per the germline V gene, CDR1 is SGDLS and CDR2 is YYNGEE. CDR3 length equals 15 residues. The ends were cut back, 0 bases at V and 3 bases at J, with 12 bases in the middle. CDR3 residues: CASSVASDGYYGYTF. CDR3 coding DNA: TGTGCCAGCAGCGTAGCTTCCGACGGGTACTATGGCTACACCTTC.

This clone turned up a few times. The CDR3 sequence is CAWSVKGANIQYF. CDR3 coding DNA: TGTGCCTGGAGTGTAAAGGGGGCGAACATTCAGTACTTC. The J gene is TRBJ2-4, the V gene TRBV30, with TRBD1 matching 7 bases. Germline CDR1 and CDR2: GTSNPN and SVGIG (reference sequence). After removal of 0 bases from V and 7 bases from J, the junction contained 3 bases not matched to a gene. The CDR3 consists of 13 residues.

The rearrangement joins TRBV19 to TRBJ1-1; D possibly corresponds to TRBD1 (6 bases). Germline-derived CDR1 and CDR2 are LNHDA and SQIVND (reference sequence). The V end lost 5 bases, the J end lost 0 bases, and 19 bases lay between the germline ends. This CDR3 spans 17 amino acids. The CDR3 loop is CASSATGPSLLNTEAFF. The CDR3 nucleotides read TGTGCCAGTAGTGCAACAGGGCCGTCACTTTTGAACACTGAAGCTTTCTTT.

J is TRBJ1-1 and V is TRBV7-9; the match to TRBD1 covers 9 bases. V gave up 6 bases and J gave up 2 bases; unmatched junction bases: 4. The germline V gene encodes CDR1 SEHNR and CDR2 FQNEAQ (reference sequence). The length of the CDR3 is 14 residues. This CDR3 reads CASRPGQGNTEAFF. In DNA, the CDR3 is TGTGCCAGCAGGCCGGGACAGGGAAACACTGAAGCTTTCTTT.

V gene TRBV28 combines with J gene TRBJ2-3; 9 nucleotides align to TRBD2. Per the germline V gene, CDR1 is MDHEN and CDR2 is SYDVKM. V gave up 4 bases and J gave up 4 bases; unmatched junction bases: 6. CDR3 length: 15 residues. The DNA of the CDR3 is TGTGCCAGCAGTTACCCGGGACTAGCATCAGATACGCAGTATTTT. Translation: CASSYPGLASDTQYF.

The rearrangement joins TRBV7-9 to TRBJ1-1, with TRBD1 matching over 10 bases. The CDR3 sequence is 14 residues long. Germline CDR1 reads SEHNR; CDR2 reads FQNEAQ (reference sequence). V lost 6 bases, J lost 4 bases, and 5 bases stayed unmatched. CDR3 protein: CASRGDRGSTEAFF. DNA for the CDR3: TGTGCCAGCAGGGGGGACAGGGGCTCCACTGAAGCTTTCTTT.

The chain joins TRBV28 to TRBJ1-3; D unclear. Germline V gene sequence: CDR1 MDHEN, CDR2 SYDVKM. The CDR3 contains 15 residues. Deletions cut 8 bases from V and 0 bases from J, with 14 bases between. CDR3 nucleotides: TGTGCCAGCGTGAGTCAATCGATCTCTGGAAACACCATATATTTT. Translation gives CASVSQSISGNTIYF.

This clone was observed a single time. CDR3 in amino acids: CASSLHRGLDYGYTF. CDR3 in DNA: TGTGCCAGCAGCTTGCACAGGGGATTGGACTATGGCTACACCTTC. V gene TRBV5-4 combines with J gene TRBJ1-2; TRBD1 matches 7 bases. Germline lookup yields CDR1 SGHNT and CDR2 YYREEE (reference sequence). This CDR3 is built from 15 residues. Germline trimming cut 1 base from V and 3 bases from J; bases unmatched to any gene: 6. Complete variable domain (other parts from reference TRBV5-4 and TRBJ1-2): ETGVTQSPTHLIKTRGQQVTLRCSSQSGHNTVSWYQQALGQGPQFIFQYYREEENGRGNFPPRFSGLQFPNYSSELNVNALELDDSALYLCASSLHRGLDYGYTFGSGTRLTVV.

The genes are TRBV18 and TRBJ1-1; weak D call: TRBD1 (6 bases). Germline CDR1 is KGHSH and CDR2 is LQKENI. Trimming pared 3 bases from V and 4 bases from J, leaving 12 bases between. The CDR3 loop spans 14 amino acids. The CDR3 loop is CASSPDSRGTEAFF. The CDR3 coding sequence is TGTGCCAGCTCACCGGACAGTCGAGGCACTGAAGCTTTCTTT.

This clone turned up a few times. The chain combines TRBV5-1 with TRBJ2-7; 10 positions match TRBD2. The CDR3 totals 14 residues. CDR1 SGHRS and CDR2 YFSETQ come from the germline V gene. V gave up 0 bases and J gave up 6 bases; unmatched junction bases: 3. CDR3 loop: CASSLVASGGEQYF. CDR3 nucleotides: TGCGCCAGCAGCTTGGTTGCTAGCGGGGGCGAGCAGTACTTC.

The rearrangement links TRBV6-2 or TRBV6-3 to TRBJ1-2; TRBD1 agrees at 9 bases. The CDR3 totals 14 residues. CDR1 and CDR2 from the germline V gene are MNHEY and SVGEGT. With V trimmed by 5 bases and J by 12 bases, 13 bases remained unmatched. CDR3 protein: CASSHRGGQGKDTF. The CDR3 DNA sequence: TGTGCCAGCAGTCACCGGGGCGGACAGGGGAAGGACACCTTC.

This clone came up a few times. The V and J genes are TRBV10-3 and TRBJ1-3; D unclear. This CDR3 has 14 residues. Germline CDR1 is ENHRY and CDR2 is SYGVKD. V shed 4 bases and J shed 4 bases, with 11 bases lying between them. CDR3 DNA sequence: TGTGCCATCAGTGGATCAGGCCACGGAAACACCATATATTTT. As protein: CAISGSGHGNTIYF.

The chain combines TRBV14 with TRBJ2-1; D perhaps matches TRBD1 (5 bases). The CDR3 sequence is 14 residues long. The V gene lost 4 bases and the J gene lost 6 bases, with 13 bases spanning the gap. CDR1 is SGHDN and CDR2 is FVKESK in the germline V gene. The chain's CDR3 is CASSPRVSFNEQFF. The DNA of the CDR3 is TGTGCCAGCAGCCCCAGGGTTAGTTTCAATGAGCAGTTCTTC.

This clone was counted a single time. V is TRBV7-6 and J is TRBJ1-5, with no clear D. Trimming shortened V by 0 bases and J by 5 bases, and 11 bases separated the two germline ends. The length of the CDR3 is 15 residues. Germline V gives CDR1 SGHVS, CDR2 FNYEAQ. Written as DNA, the CDR3 is TGTGCCAGCAGCTTAGCGGCGGGAGGAGATCAGCCCCAGCATTTT. This translates into CASSLAAGGDQPQHF. The whole variable domain, filled in from reference TRBV7-6 and TRBJ1-5, reads GAGVSQSPRYKVTKRGQDVALRCDPISGHVSLYWYRQALGQGPEFLTYFNYEAQQDKSGLPNDRFSAERPEGSISTLTIQRTEQRDSAMYRCASSLAAGGDQPQHFGDGTRLSIL.